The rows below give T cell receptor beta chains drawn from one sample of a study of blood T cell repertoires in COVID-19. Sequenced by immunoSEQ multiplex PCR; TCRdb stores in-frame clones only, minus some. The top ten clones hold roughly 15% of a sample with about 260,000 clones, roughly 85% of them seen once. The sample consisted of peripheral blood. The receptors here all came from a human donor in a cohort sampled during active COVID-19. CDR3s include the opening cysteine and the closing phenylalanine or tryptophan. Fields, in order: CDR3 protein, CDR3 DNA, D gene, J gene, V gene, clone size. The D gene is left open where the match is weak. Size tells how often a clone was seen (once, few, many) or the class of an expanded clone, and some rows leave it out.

cdr3_aa: CASSPGNTEAFF; cdr3_nt: TGTGCCAGCAGCCCCGGTAACACTGAAGCTTTCTTT; d_call: .; j_call: TRBJ1-1; v_call: TRBV9; clone_size: .
cdr3_aa: CATSRDSFEQFF; cdr3_nt: TGTGCCACCAGCAGAGATTCGTTTGAGCAGTTCTTC; d_call: .; j_call: TRBJ2-1; v_call: TRBV15; clone_size: .
cdr3_aa: CASSLLTGVANYGYTF; cdr3_nt: TGTGCCAGCAGCTTACTGACAGGGGTGGCGAACTATGGCTACACCTTC; d_call: TRBD1; j_call: TRBJ1-2; v_call: TRBV7-9; clone_size: .
cdr3_aa: CASSRQTDNEQFF; cdr3_nt: TGCGCCAGCAGCCGACAGACCGACAATGAGCAGTTCTTC; d_call: .; j_call: TRBJ2-1; v_call: TRBV4-1; clone_size: .
cdr3_aa: CASGGLAGNEQFF; cdr3_nt: TGTGCCAGTGGGGGACTAGCAGGGAATGAGCAGTTCTTC; d_call: TRBD2; j_call: TRBJ2-1; v_call: TRBV2; clone_size: .
cdr3_aa: CASSFTGSGTEAFF; cdr3_nt: TGTGCCAGCAGTTTCACAGGGTCGGGCACTGAAGCTTTCTTT; d_call: .; j_call: TRBJ1-1; v_call: TRBV27; clone_size: .
cdr3_aa: CASSLRGGDTEAFF; cdr3_nt: TGTGCCAGCAGCCTCAGGGGAGGGGACACTGAAGCTTTCTTT; d_call: .; j_call: TRBJ1-1; v_call: TRBV3-1/TRBV3-2; clone_size: .
cdr3_aa: CASSRWTNTYEQYF; cdr3_nt: TGTGCCAGCTCACGGTGGACAAATACCTACGAGCAGTACTTC; d_call: .; j_call: TRBJ2-7; v_call: TRBV18; clone_size: once
cdr3_aa: CASSYSGLAGGLDTQYF; cdr3_nt: TGTGCCAGCAGTTACTCGGGACTAGCGGGAGGGCTAGATACGCAGTATTTT; d_call: TRBD2; j_call: TRBJ2-3; v_call: TRBV6-2/TRBV6-3; clone_size: .
cdr3_aa: CASSRGQGAKTQYF; cdr3_nt: TGTGCCAGCAGTCGAGGACAGGGGGCAAAGACCCAGTACTTC; d_call: TRBD1; j_call: TRBJ2-5; v_call: TRBV27; clone_size: .
cdr3_aa: CASSPGQGHYEQYF; cdr3_nt: TGTGCCAGCAGTCCCGGACAGGGACACTACGAGCAGTACTTC; d_call: TRBD1; j_call: TRBJ2-7; v_call: TRBV27; clone_size: .
cdr3_aa: CASSATRSSYNSPLHF; cdr3_nt: TGTGCCAGCAGTGCTACTAGGAGCTCCTATAATTCACCCCTCCACTTT; d_call: .; j_call: TRBJ1-6; v_call: TRBV6-1; clone_size: .
cdr3_aa: CASSPNGPIQGAGELFF; cdr3_nt: TGTGCCAGCAGCCCAAACGGGCCAATACAGGGTGCTGGGGAGCTGTTTTTT; d_call: .; j_call: TRBJ2-2; v_call: TRBV7-2; clone_size: .
cdr3_aa: CASRSSGSAVSTDTQYF; cdr3_nt: TGTGCCAGCAGAAGTAGCGGGAGTGCCGTTAGCACAGATACGCAGTATTTT; d_call: TRBD2; j_call: TRBJ2-3; v_call: TRBV7-2; clone_size: .
cdr3_aa: CASTSRGGNYGYTF; cdr3_nt: TGTGCCAGCACCTCAAGAGGAGGTAACTATGGCTACACCTTC; d_call: .; j_call: TRBJ1-2; v_call: TRBV3-1/TRBV3-2; clone_size: .
cdr3_aa: CAIRLAGSYEQYF; cdr3_nt: TGTGCCATCCGACTAGCGGGGAGCTACGAGCAGTACTTC; d_call: TRBD2; j_call: TRBJ2-7; v_call: TRBV10-3; clone_size: .
cdr3_aa: CASSSGQGSPPSTDTQYF; cdr3_nt: TGTGCCAGCAGCTCCGGACAGGGGTCGCCCCCTAGCACAGATACGCAGTATTTT; d_call: TRBD1; j_call: TRBJ2-3; v_call: TRBV5-4; clone_size: .
cdr3_aa: CASSVAGGGTTGELFF; cdr3_nt: TGTGCCAGCAGTGTAGCGGGAGGAGGGACCACCGGGGAGCTGTTTTTT; d_call: TRBD2; j_call: TRBJ2-2; v_call: TRBV2; clone_size: .
cdr3_aa: CSVGKALQGEQFF; cdr3_nt: TGCAGCGTTGGAAAAGCCTTACAGGGTGAGCAGTTCTTC; d_call: .; j_call: TRBJ2-1; v_call: TRBV29-1; clone_size: .
cdr3_aa: CASRGSTYNEQFF; cdr3_nt: TGTGCCAGCAGGGGCAGCACTTACAATGAGCAGTTCTTC; d_call: .; j_call: TRBJ2-1; v_call: TRBV2; clone_size: .
cdr3_aa: CASSVGQPRVGYTF; cdr3_nt: TGCGCCAGCAGCGTGGGACAGCCTAGGGTCGGCTACACCTTC; d_call: TRBD1; j_call: TRBJ1-2; v_call: TRBV5-1; clone_size: .
cdr3_aa: CASVGRLNEKLFF; cdr3_nt: TGTGCCAGCGTGGGGCGTCTTAATGAAAAACTGTTTTTT; d_call: .; j_call: TRBJ1-4; v_call: TRBV28; clone_size: .
cdr3_aa: CASSFTSGIYEQYF; cdr3_nt: TGTGCCAGCAGCTTCACTAGCGGGATCTACGAGCAGTACTTC; d_call: TRBD2; j_call: TRBJ2-7; v_call: TRBV11-2; clone_size: .
cdr3_aa: CASSQVAGAPSGETQYF; cdr3_nt: TGTGCCAGCAGCCAAGTAGCGGGAGCCCCATCCGGCGAGACCCAGTACTTC; d_call: TRBD2; j_call: TRBJ2-5; v_call: TRBV14; clone_size: .
cdr3_aa: CASRQGGNTEAFF; cdr3_nt: TGTGCGTCTCGGCAGGGAGGGAACACTGAAGCTTTCTTT; d_call: .; j_call: TRBJ1-1; v_call: TRBV12-3/TRBV12-4; clone_size: .
cdr3_aa: CASGRTGQDYGYTF; cdr3_nt: TGCGCCAGCGGGAGGACAGGCCAAGACTATGGCTACACCTTC; d_call: TRBD1; j_call: TRBJ1-2; v_call: TRBV5-1; clone_size: .
cdr3_aa: CASSPAESSAREQFF; cdr3_nt: TGCGCCAGCAGCCCGGCGGAGTCCTCAGCACGTGAGCAGTTCTTC; d_call: .; j_call: TRBJ2-1; v_call: TRBV5-1; clone_size: .
cdr3_aa: CASSGGQGANYGYTF; cdr3_nt: TGTGCCAGCAGCGGCGGACAGGGGGCTAACTATGGCTACACCTTC; d_call: TRBD1; j_call: TRBJ1-2; v_call: TRBV9; clone_size: .
cdr3_aa: CAIRDNNEKLFF; cdr3_nt: TGTGCCATCCGGGACAATAATGAAAAACTGTTTTTT; d_call: .; j_call: TRBJ1-4; v_call: TRBV2; clone_size: .
cdr3_aa: CASSPRTGGTEAFF; cdr3_nt: TGTGCCAGTAGTCCTCGGACGGGGGGCACTGAAGCTTTCTTT; d_call: .; j_call: TRBJ1-1; v_call: TRBV19; clone_size: .
cdr3_aa: CAWRKGSSGNTIYF; cdr3_nt: TGTGCCTGGAGGAAGGGGTCAAGTGGAAACACCATATATTTT; d_call: .; j_call: TRBJ1-3; v_call: TRBV30; clone_size: .
cdr3_aa: CASRSLEPLYNEQFF; cdr3_nt: TGTGCCAGCAGATCCCTAGAGCCCCTTTACAATGAGCAGTTCTTC; d_call: .; j_call: TRBJ2-1; v_call: TRBV28; clone_size: .
cdr3_aa: CASSLPQSRDRGYEQYF; cdr3_nt: TGTGCCAGCAGCCTCCCCCAATCCCGGGACAGGGGCTACGAGCAGTACTTC; d_call: TRBD1; j_call: TRBJ2-7; v_call: TRBV7-2; clone_size: .
cdr3_aa: CASSIHNTDTQYF; cdr3_nt: TGTGCCAGCAGCATACATAACACAGATACGCAGTATTTT; d_call: .; j_call: TRBJ2-3; v_call: TRBV7-6; clone_size: .
cdr3_aa: CASSPRGGTGTGRAGTQYF; cdr3_nt: TGTGCCAGCAGCCCCCGAGGGGGGACCGGGACAGGACGAGCCGGGACCCAGTACTTC; d_call: TRBD1; j_call: TRBJ2-5; v_call: TRBV3-1/TRBV3-2; clone_size: .
cdr3_aa: CASSLAPRIAFF; cdr3_nt: TGTGCCAGCAGCTTGGCCCCGAGAATAGCTTTCTTT; d_call: .; j_call: TRBJ1-1; v_call: TRBV5-8; clone_size: .
cdr3_aa: CASSLSGYYNEQFF; cdr3_nt: TGTGCCAGCAGCCTCAGCGGGTACTACAATGAGCAGTTCTTC; d_call: .; j_call: TRBJ2-1; v_call: TRBV3-1/TRBV3-2; clone_size: .
cdr3_aa: CASSSGDTAYGYTF; cdr3_nt: TGTGCCAGCAGTTCTGGGGACACAGCTTATGGCTACACCTTC; d_call: .; j_call: TRBJ1-2; v_call: TRBV28; clone_size: .
cdr3_aa: CASSQMVGGVGEQYF; cdr3_nt: TGTGCCAGCAGCCAAATGGTCGGGGGAGTTGGAGAGCAGTACTTC; d_call: .; j_call: TRBJ2-7; v_call: TRBV7-2; clone_size: .
cdr3_aa: CATSFQVAYEQYF; cdr3_nt: TGTGCCACCAGCTTCCAGGTAGCCTACGAGCAGTACTTC; d_call: .; j_call: TRBJ2-7; v_call: TRBV15; clone_size: .
cdr3_aa: CASSQIGAFGGYTF; cdr3_nt: TGTGCCAGCAGCCAAATAGGGGCGTTCGGTGGCTACACCTTC; d_call: .; j_call: TRBJ1-2; v_call: TRBV3-1/TRBV3-2; clone_size: .
cdr3_aa: CASSIDLAGGTFQGYTF; cdr3_nt: TGTGCCAGTAGTATAGATCTCGCCGGCGGGACTTTCCAAGGCTACACCTTC; d_call: .; j_call: TRBJ1-2; v_call: TRBV19; clone_size: .
cdr3_aa: CSASSAGGLRYEQYF; cdr3_nt: TGCAGTGCTAGTTCCGCGGGAGGGCTTCGTTACGAGCAGTACTTC; d_call: TRBD2; j_call: TRBJ2-7; v_call: TRBV20-1; clone_size: .
cdr3_aa: CASSLESTSVYGYTF; cdr3_nt: TGTGCCAGCAGCTTAGAGTCGACTTCCGTTTATGGCTACACCTTC; d_call: .; j_call: TRBJ1-2; v_call: TRBV11-2; clone_size: once
cdr3_aa: CASSLRDSGNTIYF; cdr3_nt: TGTGCCAGCAGCCTCCGGGACAGTGGAAACACCATATATTTT; d_call: TRBD1; j_call: TRBJ1-3; v_call: TRBV5-4; clone_size: .
cdr3_aa: CASRSTARDEQFF; cdr3_nt: TGTGCCAGCAGGTCGACAGCACGAGATGAGCAGTTCTTC; d_call: .; j_call: TRBJ2-1; v_call: TRBV6-5; clone_size: once
cdr3_aa: CSARQNTEAFF; cdr3_nt: TGCAGTGCTAGACAAAACACTGAAGCTTTCTTT; d_call: .; j_call: TRBJ1-1; v_call: TRBV20-1; clone_size: few
cdr3_aa: CAWSSTSRSEQFF; cdr3_nt: TGTGCCTGGAGCTCGACTAGCCGCAGTGAGCAGTTCTTC; d_call: TRBD2; j_call: TRBJ2-1; v_call: TRBV30; clone_size: .
cdr3_aa: CASSPGLAGWVQYF; cdr3_nt: TGTGCCAGCAGCCCCGGACTAGCGGGGTGGGTGCAGTACTTC; d_call: TRBD2; j_call: TRBJ2-7; v_call: TRBV5-6; clone_size: .
cdr3_aa: CASSKTDRVRGYGYTF; cdr3_nt: TGTGCCAGCAGCAAAACGGACAGGGTCAGAGGCTATGGCTACACCTTC; d_call: TRBD1; j_call: TRBJ1-2; v_call: TRBV11-2; clone_size: .
cdr3_aa: CASSWTGEIQYF; cdr3_nt: TGTGCCAGCAGTTGGACAGGGGAAATTCAGTACTTC; d_call: TRBD1; j_call: TRBJ2-4; v_call: TRBV6-2/TRBV6-3; clone_size: .
cdr3_aa: CASTNSDRESSYEQYF; cdr3_nt: TGTGCCAGCACAAACTCGGACAGGGAAAGTTCCTACGAGCAGTACTTC; d_call: TRBD1; j_call: TRBJ2-7; v_call: TRBV28; clone_size: .
cdr3_aa: CASSEDGSSYNSPLHF; cdr3_nt: TGTGCCAGCAGTGAAGACGGTAGCTCCTATAATTCACCCCTCCACTTT; d_call: .; j_call: TRBJ1-6; v_call: TRBV6-1; clone_size: .
cdr3_aa: CASSLAKSSVSGWPQHF; cdr3_nt: TGTGCCAGCAGCTTAGCGAAGTCAAGCGTTAGCGGGTGGCCCCAGCATTTT; d_call: .; j_call: TRBJ1-5; v_call: TRBV7-3; clone_size: many
cdr3_aa: CASRYRDRVHKMSSYNEQFF; cdr3_nt: TGCGCCAGCAGATACCGGGACAGGGTGCATAAGATGAGCTCCTACAATGAGCAGTTCTTC; d_call: TRBD1; j_call: TRBJ2-1; v_call: TRBV23-1; clone_size: .
cdr3_aa: CASSRPTGMSYEQYF; cdr3_nt: TGTGCCAGTAGTCGTCCGACAGGGATGTCCTACGAGCAGTACTTC; d_call: TRBD1; j_call: TRBJ2-7; v_call: TRBV19; clone_size: .
cdr3_aa: CATFNGQGSTGELFF; cdr3_nt: TGTGCCACCTTCAACGGGCAGGGAAGCACCGGGGAGCTGTTTTTT; d_call: .; j_call: TRBJ2-2; v_call: TRBV18; clone_size: few
cdr3_aa: CASSVSEGRASSGNTIYF; cdr3_nt: TGTGCCAGCAGCGTATCGGAGGGCAGGGCGAGCTCTGGAAACACCATATATTTT; d_call: .; j_call: TRBJ1-3; v_call: TRBV9; clone_size: .
cdr3_aa: CASSLVEAGELFF; cdr3_nt: TGTGCCAGCAGCTTAGTAGAGGCCGGGGAGCTGTTTTTT; d_call: .; j_call: TRBJ2-2; v_call: TRBV7-9; clone_size: once